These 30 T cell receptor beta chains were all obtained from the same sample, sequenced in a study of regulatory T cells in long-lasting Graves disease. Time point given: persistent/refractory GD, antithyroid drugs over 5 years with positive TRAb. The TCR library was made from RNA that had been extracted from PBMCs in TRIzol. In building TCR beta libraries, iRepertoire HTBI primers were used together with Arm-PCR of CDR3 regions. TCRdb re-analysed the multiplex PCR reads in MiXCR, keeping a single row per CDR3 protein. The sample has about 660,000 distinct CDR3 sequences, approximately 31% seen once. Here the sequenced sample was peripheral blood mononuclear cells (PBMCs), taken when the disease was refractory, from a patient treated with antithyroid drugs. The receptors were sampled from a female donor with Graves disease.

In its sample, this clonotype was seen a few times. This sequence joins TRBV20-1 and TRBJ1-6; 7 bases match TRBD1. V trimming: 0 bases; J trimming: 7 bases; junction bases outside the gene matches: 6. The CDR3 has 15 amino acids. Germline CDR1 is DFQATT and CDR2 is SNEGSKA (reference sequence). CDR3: CSAREEKGQNSPLHF. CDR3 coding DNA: TGCAGTGCTAGAGAGGAGAAGGGACAGAATTCACCCCTCCACTTT.

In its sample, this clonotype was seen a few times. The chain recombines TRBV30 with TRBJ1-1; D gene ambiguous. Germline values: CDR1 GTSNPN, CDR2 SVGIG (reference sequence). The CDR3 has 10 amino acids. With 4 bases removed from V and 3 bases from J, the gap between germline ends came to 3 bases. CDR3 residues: CAWKYTEAFF. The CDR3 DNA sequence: TGTGCCTGGAAATACACTGAAGCTTTCTTT.

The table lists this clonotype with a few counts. CDR3 DNA sequence: TGCAGCGTTTTAGAACAGAACTATGGCTACACCTTC. Its protein product is CSVLEQNYGYTF. V usage is TRBV29-1 and J usage is TRBJ1-2; D is ambiguous. Germline CDR1 and CDR2: SQVTM and ANQGSEA. This CDR3 is built from 12 residues. V lost 5 bases and J lost 2, with 9 bases in between.

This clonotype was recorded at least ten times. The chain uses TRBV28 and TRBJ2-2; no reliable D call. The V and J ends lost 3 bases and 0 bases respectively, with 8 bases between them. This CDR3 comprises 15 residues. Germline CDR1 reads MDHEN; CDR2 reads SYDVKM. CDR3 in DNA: TGTGCCAGCAGTTTGGTCCATCCGAACACCGGGGAGCTGTTTTTT. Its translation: CASSLVHPNTGELFF.

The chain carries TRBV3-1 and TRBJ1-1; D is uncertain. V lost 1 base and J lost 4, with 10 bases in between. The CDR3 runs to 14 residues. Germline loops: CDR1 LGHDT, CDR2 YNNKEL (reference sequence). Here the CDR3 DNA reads TGTGCCAGCAGCCAAGGGTCCAGGACCACTGAAGCTTTCTTT. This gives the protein CASSQGSRTTEAFF.

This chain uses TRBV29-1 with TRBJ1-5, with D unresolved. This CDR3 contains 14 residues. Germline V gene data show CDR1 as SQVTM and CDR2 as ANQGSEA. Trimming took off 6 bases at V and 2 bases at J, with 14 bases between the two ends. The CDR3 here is CSVQVGGGNQPQHF. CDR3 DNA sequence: TGCAGCGTCCAAGTGGGCGGCGGCAATCAGCCCCAGCATTTT.

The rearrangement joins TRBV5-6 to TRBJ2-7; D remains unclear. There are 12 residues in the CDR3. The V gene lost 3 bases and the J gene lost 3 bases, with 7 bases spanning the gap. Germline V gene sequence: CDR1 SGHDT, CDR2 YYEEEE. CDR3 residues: CASSSLDYEQYF. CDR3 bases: TGTGCCAGCAGCTCCTTGGACTACGAGCAGTACTTC.

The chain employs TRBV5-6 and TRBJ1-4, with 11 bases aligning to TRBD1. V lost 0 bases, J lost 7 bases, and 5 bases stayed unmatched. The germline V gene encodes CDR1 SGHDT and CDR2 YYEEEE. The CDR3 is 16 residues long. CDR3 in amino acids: CASSLAGGQGGEKLFF. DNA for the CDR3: TGTGCCAGCAGCTTGGCCGGGGGACAGGGGGGTGAAAAACTGTTTTTT. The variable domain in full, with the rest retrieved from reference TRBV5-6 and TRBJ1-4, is DAGVTQSPTHLIKTRGQQVTLRCSPKSGHDTVSWYQQALGQGPQFIFQYYEEEERQRGNFPDRFSGHQFPNYSSELNVNALLLGDSALYLCASSLAGGQGGEKLFFGSGTQLSVL.

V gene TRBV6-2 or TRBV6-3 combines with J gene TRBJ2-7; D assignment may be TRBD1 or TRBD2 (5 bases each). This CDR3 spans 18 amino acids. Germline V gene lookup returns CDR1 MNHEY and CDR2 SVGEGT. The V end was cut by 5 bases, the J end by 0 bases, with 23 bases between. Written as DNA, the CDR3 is TGTGCCAGCAGTGAAAGATTCGGAGGTGCAGGGACCTCCTACGAGCAGTACTTC. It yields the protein CASSERFGGAGTSYEQYF.

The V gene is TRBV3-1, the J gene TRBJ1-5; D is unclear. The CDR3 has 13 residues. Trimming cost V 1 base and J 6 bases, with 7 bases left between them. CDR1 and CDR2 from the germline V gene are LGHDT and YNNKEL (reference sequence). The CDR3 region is CASSQGTSQPQHF. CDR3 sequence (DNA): TGTGCCAGCAGCCAAGGGACTAGTCAGCCCCAGCATTTT.

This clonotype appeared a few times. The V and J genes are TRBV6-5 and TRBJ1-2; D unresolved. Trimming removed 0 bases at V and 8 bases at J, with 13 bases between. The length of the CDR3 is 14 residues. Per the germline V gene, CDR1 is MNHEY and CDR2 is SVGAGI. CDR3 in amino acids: CASSYSNLNGGYTF. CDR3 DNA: TGTGCCAGCAGTTACTCTAACTTAAACGGGGGCTACACCTTC.

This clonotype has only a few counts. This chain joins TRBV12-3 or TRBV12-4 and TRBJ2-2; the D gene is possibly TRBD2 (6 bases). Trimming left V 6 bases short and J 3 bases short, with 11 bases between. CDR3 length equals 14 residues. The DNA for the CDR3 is TGTGCCAGCAGACGGGGGACTGACACCGGGGAGCTGTTTTTT. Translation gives CASRRGTDTGELFF.

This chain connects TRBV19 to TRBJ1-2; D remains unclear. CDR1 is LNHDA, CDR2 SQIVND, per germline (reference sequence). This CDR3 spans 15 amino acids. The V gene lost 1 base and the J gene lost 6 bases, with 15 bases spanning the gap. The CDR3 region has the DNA TGTGCCAGTAGTATAGGAGACATTTCGATTGATGGCTACACCTTC. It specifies CASSIGDISIDGYTF.

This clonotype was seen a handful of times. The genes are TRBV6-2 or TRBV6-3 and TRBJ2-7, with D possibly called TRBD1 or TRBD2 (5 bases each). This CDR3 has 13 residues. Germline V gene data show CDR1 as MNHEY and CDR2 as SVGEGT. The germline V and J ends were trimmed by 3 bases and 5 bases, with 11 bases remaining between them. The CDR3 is CASSYRGANEQYF. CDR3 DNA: TGTGCCAGCAGTTATAGAGGGGCGAACGAGCAGTACTTC.

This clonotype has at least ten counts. The CDR3 region is CASSQDRGQPQHF. For the CDR3, the DNA is TGCGCCAGCAGCCAAGACAGGGGTCAGCCCCAGCATTTT. The chain is built from TRBV4-1 and TRBJ1-5; possibly TRBD1 for D (6 bases). From germline, CDR1 is MGHRA and CDR2 YSYEKL. With 0 bases removed from V and 6 bases from J, the gap between germline ends came to 6 bases. The CDR3 extends over 13 amino acids.

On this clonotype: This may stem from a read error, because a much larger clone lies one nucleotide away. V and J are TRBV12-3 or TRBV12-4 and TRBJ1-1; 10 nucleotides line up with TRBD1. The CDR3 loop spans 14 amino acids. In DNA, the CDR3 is TGTGCCGGCAGTTCGACAGGGGGCGAGACTGAAGCTTTCTTT. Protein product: CAGSSTGGETEAFF.

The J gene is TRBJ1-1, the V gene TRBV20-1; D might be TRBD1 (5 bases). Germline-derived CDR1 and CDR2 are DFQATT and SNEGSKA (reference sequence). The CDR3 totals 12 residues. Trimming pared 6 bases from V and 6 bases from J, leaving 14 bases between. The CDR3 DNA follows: TGCAGTGCCCAGACAGACGGGGCTGAAGCTTTCTTT. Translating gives CSAQTDGAEAFF.

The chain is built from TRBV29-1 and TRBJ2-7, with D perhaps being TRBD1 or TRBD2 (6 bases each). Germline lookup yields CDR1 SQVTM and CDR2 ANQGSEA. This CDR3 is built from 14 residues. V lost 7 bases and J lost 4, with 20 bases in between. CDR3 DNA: TGCAGCGGGGGGGAAACCGGGGGCTCGTACGAGCAGTACTTC. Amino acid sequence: CSGGETGGSYEQYF.

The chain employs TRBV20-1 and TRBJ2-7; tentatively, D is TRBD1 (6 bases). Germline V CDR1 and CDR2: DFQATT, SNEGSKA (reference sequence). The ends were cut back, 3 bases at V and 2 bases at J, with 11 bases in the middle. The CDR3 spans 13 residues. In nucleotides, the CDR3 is TGCAGTGCTAGCACGGGACACCCCTACGAGCAGTACTTC. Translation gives CSASTGHPYEQYF.

The CDR3 here is CASSPPGLALYEQYF. CDR3 nucleotide sequence: TGTGCCAGCAGCCCACCGGGACTAGCGCTTTACGAGCAGTACTTC. V and J are TRBV12-3 or TRBV12-4 and TRBJ2-7; TRBD2 matches at 10 bases. The CDR3 loop spans 15 amino acids. The V segment lost 6 bases and the J segment 4 bases; nucleotides outside the gene matches: 9.

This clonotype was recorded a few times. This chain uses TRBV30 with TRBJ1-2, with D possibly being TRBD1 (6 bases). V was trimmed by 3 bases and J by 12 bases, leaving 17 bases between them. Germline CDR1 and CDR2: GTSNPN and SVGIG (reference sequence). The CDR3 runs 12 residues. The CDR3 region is CAWRPPRGDNTF. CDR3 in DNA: TGTGCCTGGAGACCCCCCAGAGGGGACAACACCTTC.

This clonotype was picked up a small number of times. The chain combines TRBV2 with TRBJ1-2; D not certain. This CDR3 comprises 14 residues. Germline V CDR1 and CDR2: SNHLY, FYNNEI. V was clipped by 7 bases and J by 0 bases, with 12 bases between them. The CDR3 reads CASKDGSSNYGYTF. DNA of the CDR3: TGTGCCAGCAAAGACGGATCCTCTAACTATGGCTACACCTTC.

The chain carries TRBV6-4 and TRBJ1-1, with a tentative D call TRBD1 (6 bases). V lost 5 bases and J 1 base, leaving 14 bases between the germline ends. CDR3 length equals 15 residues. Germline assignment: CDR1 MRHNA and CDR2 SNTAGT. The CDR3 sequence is CASSPGGRKNTEAFF. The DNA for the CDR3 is TGTGCCAGCAGTCCCGGGGGCAGAAAGAACACTGAAGCTTTCTTT.

The CDR3 reads CASSYNTNQPQHF. The CDR3 DNA is TGTGCCAGCAGTTACAACACAAATCAGCCCCAGCATTTT. V and J are TRBV6-2 or TRBV6-3 and TRBJ1-5, with unresolved D. The CDR3 consists of 13 residues. Germline CDR1 MNHEY, CDR2 SVGEGT. V was cut by 2 bases and J by 4 bases, with 6 bases left in between.

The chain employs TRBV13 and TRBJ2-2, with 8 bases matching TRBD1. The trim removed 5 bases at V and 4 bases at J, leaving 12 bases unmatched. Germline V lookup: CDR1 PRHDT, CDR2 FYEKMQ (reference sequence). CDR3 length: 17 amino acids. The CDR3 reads CASSTRRAGGGTGELFF. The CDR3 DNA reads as TGTGCCAGCAGCACCCGACGGGCAGGGGGCGGCACCGGGGAGCTGTTTTTT.

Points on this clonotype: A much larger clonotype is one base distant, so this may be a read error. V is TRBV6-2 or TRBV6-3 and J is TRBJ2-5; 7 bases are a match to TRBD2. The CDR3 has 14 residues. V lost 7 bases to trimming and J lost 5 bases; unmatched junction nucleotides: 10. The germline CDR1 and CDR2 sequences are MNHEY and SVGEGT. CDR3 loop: CASMSGEGRETQYF. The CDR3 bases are TGTGCCAGCATGTCCGGGGAGGGGCGGGAGACCCAGTACTTC.

The CDR3 DNA is TGCAGTGCTAGTAACAGGGACTACGAGCAGTACTTC. Translating it yields CSASNRDYEQYF. This chain joins TRBV20-1 and TRBJ2-7, with D tentatively TRBD1 (6 bases). The V gene's germline CDR1 is DFQATT and CDR2 SNEGSKA (reference sequence). The CDR3 length is 12 residues. V was pared by 3 bases and J by 3 bases, with 9 bases between.

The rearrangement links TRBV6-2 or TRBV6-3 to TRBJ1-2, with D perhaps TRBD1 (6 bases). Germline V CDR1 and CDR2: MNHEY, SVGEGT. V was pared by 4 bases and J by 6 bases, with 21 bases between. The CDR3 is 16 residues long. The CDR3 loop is CASSSYDLGAEDGYTF. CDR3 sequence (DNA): TGTGCCAGCAGTTCTTACGACTTGGGGGCGGAGGATGGCTACACCTTC.

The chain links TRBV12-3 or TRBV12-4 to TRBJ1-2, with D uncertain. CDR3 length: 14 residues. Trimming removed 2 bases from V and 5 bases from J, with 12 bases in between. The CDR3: CASSLSKGWYGYTF. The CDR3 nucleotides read TGTGCCAGCAGTTTATCAAAGGGTTGGTATGGCTACACCTTC.

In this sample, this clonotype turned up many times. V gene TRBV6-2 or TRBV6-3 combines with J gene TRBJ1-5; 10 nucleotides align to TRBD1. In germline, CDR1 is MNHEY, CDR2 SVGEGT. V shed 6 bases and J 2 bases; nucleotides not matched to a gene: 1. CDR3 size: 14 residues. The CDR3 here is CASRGTGGNQPQHF. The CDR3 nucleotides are TGTGCCAGCAGAGGGACAGGGGGCAATCAGCCCCAGCATTTT.